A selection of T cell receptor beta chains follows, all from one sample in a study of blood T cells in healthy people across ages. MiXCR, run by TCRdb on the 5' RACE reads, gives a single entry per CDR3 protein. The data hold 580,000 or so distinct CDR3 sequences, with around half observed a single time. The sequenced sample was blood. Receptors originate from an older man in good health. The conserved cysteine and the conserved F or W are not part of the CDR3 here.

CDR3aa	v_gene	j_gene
ASRPTSGLQETQY	TRBV6-2/TRBV6-3	TRBJ2-5
ASTEVDTGELF	TRBV2	TRBJ2-2
ASSFSGGHQETQY	TRBV28	TRBJ2-5
SAVGWTSGGRETQY	TRBV20-1	NA
ASSPTPGFTEETQY	TRBV9	TRBJ2-5
ASQLAGGIDTQY	TRBV12-3/TRBV12-4	TRBJ2-3
SARVSSGVSYNEQF	TRBV20-1	TRBJ2-1
ASSFEGSGANVLT	TRBV12-3/TRBV12-4	TRBJ2-6
ASSHRAYEQY	TRBV19	NA
ASSFSGRNHEQY	TRBV7-2	NA
ASSYRAGGIDLRQF	TRBV6-5	TRBJ2-1
ASSLWQAYGYT	TRBV7-2	TRBJ1-2
ASTNGVTDTQY	TRBV6-2/TRBV6-3	TRBJ2-3
ASTGDRNSYEQY	TRBV6-2/TRBV6-3	TRBJ2-7
ASKTGIQTEQY	TRBV6-1	NA
SVDRANTEAF	TRBV29-1	TRBJ1-1
SVADYEQY	TRBV29-1	TRBJ2-7
ASSSGVGYT	TRBV7-2	TRBJ1-2
ASSLTGRTGLNEQF	TRBV5-1	TRBJ2-1
ASSSPGQGSDAQY	TRBV5-1	TRBJ2-3
ASTTSGWSSTQY	TRBV12-3/TRBV12-4	TRBJ2-3
SALGTPEQF	TRBV20-1	TRBJ2-1
SADADRAYNYGYT	TRBV20-1	TRBJ1-2
ASSFSGTRGDTQY	TRBV5-1	TRBJ2-3